This TCR beta chain was recorded in a study of cytomegalovirus exposure and HLA in healthy donors. Study-level information: In a later analysis, the 120 or so validation repertoires were reported to have used the same platform as the roughly 700 first-cohort repertoires. Regarding the study as a whole: Many donors carried some public TCRs, although rarity characterized most TCR sequences. Three chains linked to CMV were shown in vitro to be specific for CMV antigens.

The study drew the donors from its approximately 120-subject validation cohort, separate from the approximately 700-subject first cohort. Notes on this clone: Its cognate antigen is unknown.

The assay was immunoSEQ multiplex PCR, and TCRdb's table has in-frame clones only and misses some. The table shows around 190,000 clones, with about 82% occurring only once. In germline, CDR1 is SGDLS, CDR2 YYNGEE. The CDR3 covers 16 residues. Trimming shortened V by 0 bases and J by 0 bases, and 12 bases separated the two germline ends. The rearrangement joins TRBV9 to TRBJ1-1; no clear D. The sequenced material came from PBMCs. This sequence was found in a young woman in good health and CMV-seronegative. CDR3 sequence: CASSVGGVGMNTEAFF. CDR3 bases: TGTGCCAGCAGCGTAGGGGGTGTCGGGATGAACACTGAAGCTTTCTTT.